Presented here are 18 T cell receptor beta chains from one specimen sequenced in a study of cytomegalovirus exposure and HLA in healthy donors. The PCR made use of 60 Vbeta and 13 Jbeta primers. Here immunoSEQ multiplex PCR was the method, and the copy in TCRdb shows in-frame clones only, minus some. The table has about 140,000 clones, about four fifths seen once. Material: PBMCs. These receptors came from a man between 40 and 49 years old in good health and CMV-seronegative.

V and J are TRBV27 and TRBJ2-3; 7 bases map to TRBD1. CDR3 length: 17 residues. The germline V gene encodes CDR1 MNHEY and CDR2 SMNVEV (reference sequence). The ends lost 9 bases at V and 5 bases at J; junction bases unmatched: 20. This CDR3 reads CARRGQTGFGDLDTQYF. The CDR3 DNA reads as TGTGCCAGACGGGGACAGACAGGTTTTGGTGATTTAGATACGCAGTATTTT.

This clone has more than one count but fewer than ten. The rearrangement links TRBV2 to TRBJ1-5; maybe TRBD1 (5 bases). CDR1 is SNHLY, CDR2 FYNNEI, per germline. There are 13 residues in the CDR3. V was clipped by 9 bases and J by 3 bases, with 12 bases between them. CDR3 bases: TGTGCCAGTTGCCGACAGTACAATCAGCCCCAGCATTTT. It codes for CASCRQYNQPQHF.

The chain is built from TRBV5-8 and TRBJ2-7; no reliable D call. V dropped 3 bases and J dropped 4 bases, with 14 bases sitting between them. Germline V gene lookup returns CDR1 SGHTS and CDR2 YDEGEE. The CDR3 loop spans 14 amino acids. In DNA, the CDR3 is TGTGCCAGCAGCTCCCTAATAGACGGGTACGAGCAGTACTTC. Its protein product is CASSSLIDGYEQYF.

This clone has just a few counts. The chain joins TRBV15 to TRBJ1-4; D might be TRBD1 (6 bases). The CDR3 contains 15 residues. The germline V gene encodes CDR1 LNHNV and CDR2 YYDKDF (reference sequence). The V gene lost 3 bases and the J gene lost 9 bases, with 17 bases spanning the gap. Here the CDR3 reads CATSSNREVQKKLFF. The DNA for the CDR3 is TGTGCCACCAGCAGTAACAGGGAAGTTCAGAAAAAACTGTTTTTT.

The J gene is TRBJ1-2, the V gene TRBV28; TRBD1 agrees at 7 bases. The V gene's germline CDR1 is MDHEN and CDR2 SYDVKM. The CDR3 covers 14 residues. V lost 6 bases to trimming and J lost 3 bases; unmatched junction nucleotides: 7. The CDR3 protein is CASSLQGGDYGYTF. CDR3 DNA sequence: TGTGCCAGCAGCCTCCAGGGGGGTGACTATGGCTACACCTTC.

This chain uses TRBV5-6 with TRBJ2-2, with 7 bases matching TRBD1. The V segment lost 1 base and the J segment 2 bases; nucleotides outside the gene matches: 8. CDR3 length: 17 amino acids. Germline V lookup: CDR1 SGHDT, CDR2 YYEEEE. CDR3 sequence reads: CASSLSGYRGNTGELFF. For the CDR3, the DNA is TGTGCCAGCAGCTTGTCTGGTTACAGGGGTAACACCGGGGAGCTGTTTTTT.

V gene TRBV4-2 combines with J gene TRBJ1-1; 7 bases are a match to TRBD1. CDR1 and CDR2 from the germline V gene are LGHNA and YNFKEQ. The CDR3 extends over 13 amino acids. The J segment lost 8 bases and the V segment lost 1 base, leaving 4 bases of the junction unmatched. DNA of the CDR3: TGTGCCAGCAGCCAAGTTGACAGGGCAGAAGCTTTCTTT. This encodes CASSQVDRAEAFF.

This sequence joins TRBV9 and TRBJ2-3; 7 bases fit TRBD2. V lost 0 bases, J lost 5 bases, and 6 bases stayed unmatched. The CDR3 totals 15 residues. In germline, CDR1 is SGDLS, CDR2 YYNGEE. Here the CDR3 reads CASSVVASGGDTQYF. DNA for the CDR3: TGTGCCAGCAGCGTAGTGGCTAGCGGAGGAGATACGCAGTATTTT.

The genes are TRBV6-6 and TRBJ1-5; D ambiguous. This CDR3 contains 16 residues. V lost 0 bases and J 0 bases, leaving 9 bases between the germline ends. Germline V gene lookup returns CDR1 MNHNY and CDR2 SVGAGI (reference sequence). CDR3: CASSYSAGYSNQPQHF. DNA of the CDR3: TGTGCCAGCAGTTACTCGGCCGGGTATAGCAATCAGCCCCAGCATTTT.

V is TRBV10-3 and J is TRBJ2-1, with 9 positions matching TRBD2. The CDR3 extends over 19 amino acids. Germline V lookup: CDR1 ENHRY, CDR2 SYGVKD. With 2 bases clipped from V and 8 bases from J, the junction kept 19 bases outside the gene matches. The chain's CDR3 is CAISENPRLADANSDEQFF. The CDR3 DNA reads as TGTGCCATCAGTGAGAACCCCCGACTAGCGGATGCGAACAGCGATGAGCAGTTCTTC.

The V call is TRBV6-6, the J call TRBJ2-1; 7 bases line up with TRBD1. V was clipped by 2 bases and J by 7 bases; unmatched bases: 2. This CDR3 is 13 amino acids long. The germline gives CDR1 MNHNY, CDR2 SVGAGI (reference sequence). As DNA, the CDR3 is TGTGCCAGCAGTTACCCAGGGGGTAATGAGCAGTTCTTC. Amino acid sequence: CASSYPGGNEQFF.

This clone has only one observation. The V and J genes are TRBV7-6 and TRBJ2-7; 11 bases map to TRBD2. Trimming took 4 bases from V and 2 from J; bases not matched to a gene: 4. The V gene's germline CDR1 is SGHVS and CDR2 FNYEAQ. CDR3 length equals 15 residues. Here the CDR3 reads CASSSELAGAYEQYF. The CDR3 DNA reads TGTGCCAGCAGCTCCGAACTAGCGGGAGCCTACGAGCAGTACTTC.

The rearrangement uses TRBV6-4 and TRBJ2-2, with 7 bases aligning to TRBD2. In germline, CDR1 is MRHNA, CDR2 SNTAGT. J gave up 2 bases and V 6 bases, and 9 bases lay outside the gene matches. The length of the CDR3 is 16 residues. The CDR3 protein is CASRPERGLNTGELFF. In nucleotides, the CDR3 is TGTGCCAGCAGGCCGGAAAGGGGACTAAACACCGGGGAGCTGTTTTTT.

The gene calls are TRBV27 and TRBJ2-5; weak D call: TRBD1 (6 bases). The DNA end lines up better with TRBJ2-7; the J call may be wrong. Looked up from germline, CDR1 is MNHEY and CDR2 is SMNVEV (reference sequence). This CDR3 has 14 amino acids. The CDR3 loop reads CASSLRDTIYEQYF. The CDR3 coding sequence is TGTGCCAGCAGTTTAAGGGACACAATCTACGAGCAGTACTTC.

The chain links TRBV6-1 to TRBJ1-1; D is unclear. Trimming removed 8 bases at V and 1 base at J, with 5 bases between. CDR3 length: 11 amino acids. Germline CDR1 and CDR2: MNHNS and SASEGT. This CDR3 is CASGRNTEAFF. The CDR3 DNA reads TGTGCCAGCGGTAGGAACACTGAAGCTTTCTTT.

This clone has more than one count but fewer than ten. This chain links TRBV5-6 with TRBJ1-1, with 8 bases matching TRBD1. V shed 4 bases and J 3 bases; nucleotides not matched to a gene: 5. Germline assignment: CDR1 SGHDT and CDR2 YYEEEE. The CDR3 runs 14 residues. The chain's CDR3 is CASSAGQGDTEAFF. The CDR3 region has the DNA TGTGCCAGCAGCGCCGGACAGGGAGACACTGAAGCTTTCTTT. The whole variable domain, remainder taken from reference TRBV5-6 and TRBJ1-1, is DAGVTQSPTHLIKTRGQQVTLRCSPKSGHDTVSWYQQALGQGPQFIFQYYEEEERQRGNFPDRFSGHQFPNYSSELNVNALLLGDSALYLCASSAGQGDTEAFFGQGTRLTVV.

The chain has TRBV4-3 and TRBJ2-1; a weak D match, TRBD2 (6 bases). The CDR3 runs to 21 residues. In germline, CDR1 is LGHNA, CDR2 YSLEER. V was trimmed by 1 base and J by 0 bases, leaving 25 bases between them. The CDR3 region has the DNA TGCGCCAGCAGCCAAGGGCGGGTCGCGGGGACCCTAACATTCTCCTACAATGAGCAGTTCTTC. Translation: CASSQGRVAGTLTFSYNEQFF.

The J gene is TRBJ1-6, the V gene TRBV27; 9 nucleotides match TRBD1. With 6 bases clipped from V and 10 bases from J, the junction kept 7 bases outside the gene matches. CDR3 length: 14 residues. Germline CDR1 MNHEY, CDR2 SMNVEV (reference sequence). Here the CDR3 DNA reads TGTGCCAGCAGATTCGGGACAGGGAGCTCACCCCTCCACTTT. The encoded protein is CASRFGTGSSPLHF.